This entry concerns a single T cell receptor beta chain. Clones were sequenced by immunoSEQ multiplex PCR, and TCRdb holds only the in-frame ones, with some missing. The sample yields around 170,000 clones, over 65% seen once. Trimming took 8 bases from V and 0 from J, leaving 13 bases between them. From germline, CDR1 is MNHEY and CDR2 SVGAGI. This CDR3 has 14 amino acids. The data belong to a study of blood T cell repertoires in COVID-19. For the study at large: The samples span acute and convalescent COVID-19 from the United States, Italy and Spain. Sample material is recorded as cDNA or gDNA derived from T cells, B-cell-depleted T cells, or PBMCs.

This clonotype originated in a woman older than 75 with acute or convalescent COVID-19. This rearrangement joins TRBV6-5 to TRBJ1-1; no reliable D call. Sequencing used peripheral blood. The chain's CDR3 is CASRPPQMNTEAFF. For the CDR3, the DNA is TGTGCCAGCCGGCCCCCACAGATGAACACTGAAGCTTTCTTT.